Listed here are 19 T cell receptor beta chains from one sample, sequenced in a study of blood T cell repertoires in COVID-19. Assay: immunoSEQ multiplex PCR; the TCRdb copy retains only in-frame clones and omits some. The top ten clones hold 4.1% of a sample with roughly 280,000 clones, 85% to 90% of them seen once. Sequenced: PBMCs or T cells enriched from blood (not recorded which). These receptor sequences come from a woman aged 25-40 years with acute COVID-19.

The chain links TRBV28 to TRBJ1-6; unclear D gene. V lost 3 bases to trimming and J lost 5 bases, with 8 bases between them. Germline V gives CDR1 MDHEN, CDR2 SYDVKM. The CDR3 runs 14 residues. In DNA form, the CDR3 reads TGTGCCAGCAGTTTTTGGCAGAATAATTCACCCCTCCACTTT. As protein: CASSFWQNNSPLHF.

As DNA, the CDR3 is TGTGCCAGCAGCCCGAGCGGGAGCTCCTACAATGAGCAGTTCTTC. This encodes CASSPSGSSYNEQFF. V and J are TRBV28 and TRBJ2-1; 8 bases are shared with TRBD2. This CDR3 region has 15 residues. Germline loops: CDR1 MDHEN, CDR2 SYDVKM. J was trimmed by 0 bases and V by 6 bases; bases with no gene match: 4.

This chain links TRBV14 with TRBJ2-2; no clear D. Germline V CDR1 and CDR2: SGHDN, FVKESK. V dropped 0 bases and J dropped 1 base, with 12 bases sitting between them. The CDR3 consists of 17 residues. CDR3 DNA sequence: TGTGCCAGCAGCCAAGATAGAGAGAGACTGAACACCGGGGAGCTGTTTTTT. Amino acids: CASSQDRERLNTGELFF.

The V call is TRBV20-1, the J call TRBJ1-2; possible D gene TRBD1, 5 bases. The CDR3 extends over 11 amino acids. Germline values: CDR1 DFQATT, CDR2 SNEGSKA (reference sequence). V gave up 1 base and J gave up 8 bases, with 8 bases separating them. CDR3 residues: CSARGDLGYTF. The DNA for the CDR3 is TGCAGTGCTAGAGGGGACTTAGGCTACACCTTC.

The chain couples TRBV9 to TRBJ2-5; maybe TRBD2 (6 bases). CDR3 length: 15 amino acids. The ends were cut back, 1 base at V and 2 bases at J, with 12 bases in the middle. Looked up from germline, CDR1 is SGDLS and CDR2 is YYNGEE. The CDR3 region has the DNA TGTGCCAGCAGCGTACGAGGGAGGCCGCAAGAGACCCAGTACTTC. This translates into CASSVRGRPQETQYF.

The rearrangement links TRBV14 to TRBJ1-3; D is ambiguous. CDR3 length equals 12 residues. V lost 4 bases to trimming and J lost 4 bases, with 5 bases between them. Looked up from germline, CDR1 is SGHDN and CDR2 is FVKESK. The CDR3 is CASSRGGNTIYF. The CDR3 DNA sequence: TGTGCCAGCAGCCGTGGCGGAAACACCATATATTTT.

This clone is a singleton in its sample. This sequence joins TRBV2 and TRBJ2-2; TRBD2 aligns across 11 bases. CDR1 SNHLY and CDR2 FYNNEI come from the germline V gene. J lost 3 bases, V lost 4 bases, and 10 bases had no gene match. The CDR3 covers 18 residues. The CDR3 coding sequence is TGTGCCAGCAGTGGACTAGCGGGACGAGGGACATACACCGGGGAGCTGTTTTTT. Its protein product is CASSGLAGRGTYTGELFF.

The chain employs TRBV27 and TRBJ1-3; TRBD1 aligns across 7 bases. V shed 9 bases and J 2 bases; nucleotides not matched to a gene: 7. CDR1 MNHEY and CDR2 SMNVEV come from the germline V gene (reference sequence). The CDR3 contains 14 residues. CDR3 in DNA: TGTGCCAGTGACAGGGTATTCCCTGGAAACACCATATATTTT. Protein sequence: CASDRVFPGNTIYF.

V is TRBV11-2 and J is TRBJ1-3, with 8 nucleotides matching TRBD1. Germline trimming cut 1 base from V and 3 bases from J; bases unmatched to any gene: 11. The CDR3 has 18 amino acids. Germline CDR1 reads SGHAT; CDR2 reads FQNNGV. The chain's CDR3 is CASSLAPQGAIGGNTIYF. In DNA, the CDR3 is TGTGCCAGCAGCTTAGCCCCCCAGGGGGCAATAGGTGGAAACACCATATATTTT.

The CDR3 region has the DNA TGTGCCAGTAGCCCGGTTTCGAATCACGAGCAGTACTTC. It codes for CASSPVSNHEQYF. The chain joins TRBV19 to TRBJ2-7; D gene uncertain. The ends were cut back, 6 bases at V and 5 bases at J, with 14 bases in the middle. Germline V gives CDR1 LNHDA, CDR2 SQIVND (reference sequence). The CDR3 contains 13 residues. Complete variable domain (other parts from reference TRBV19 and TRBJ2-7): DGGITQSPKYLFRKEGQNVTLSCEQNLNHDAMYWYRQDPGQGLRLIYYSQIVNDFQKGDIAEGYSVSREKKESFPLTVTSAQKNPTAFYLCASSPVSNHEQYFGPGTRLTVT.

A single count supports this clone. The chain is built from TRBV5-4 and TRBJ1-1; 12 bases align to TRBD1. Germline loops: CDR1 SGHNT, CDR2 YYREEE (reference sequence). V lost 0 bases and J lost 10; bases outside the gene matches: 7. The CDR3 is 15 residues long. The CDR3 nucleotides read TGTGCCAGCAGCTTGGAATGGGACAGGGGGCGCGGAGCTTTCTTT. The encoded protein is CASSLEWDRGRGAFF.

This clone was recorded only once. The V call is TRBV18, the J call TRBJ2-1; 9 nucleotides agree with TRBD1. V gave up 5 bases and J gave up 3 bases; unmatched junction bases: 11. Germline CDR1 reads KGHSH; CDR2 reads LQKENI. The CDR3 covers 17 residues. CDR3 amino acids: CASSKTPGTGYYNEQFF. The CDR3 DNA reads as TGTGCCAGCTCAAAAACCCCCGGGACAGGGTACTACAATGAGCAGTTCTTC.

In nucleotides, the CDR3 is TGTGCCAGTACCAACGGAATGCTTGGGGACTTACAGAGCTCTGGAAACACCATATATTTT. Protein: CASTNGMLGDLQSSGNTIYF. This chain connects TRBV19 to TRBJ1-3; possible D gene TRBD1, 5 bases. The CDR3 consists of 20 residues. V was trimmed by 7 bases and J by 0 bases, leaving 28 bases between them. The germline V gene has CDR1 LNHDA and CDR2 SQIVND (reference sequence).

The CDR3, as DNA: TGTGCCGTCAGTGATTTCGATGAGCAGTTCTTC. This codes for CAVSDFDEQFF. The chain is built from TRBV25-1 and TRBJ2-1; D not resolved. The length of the CDR3 is 11 residues. CDR1 and CDR2 (germline): MGHDK, SYGVNS. V was clipped by 11 bases and J by 8 bases, with 13 bases between them.

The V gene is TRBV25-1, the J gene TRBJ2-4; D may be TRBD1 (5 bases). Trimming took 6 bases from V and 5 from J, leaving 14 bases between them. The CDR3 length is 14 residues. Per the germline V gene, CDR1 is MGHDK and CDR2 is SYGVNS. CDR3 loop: CASSPTGVQNIQYF. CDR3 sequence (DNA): TGTGCCAGCAGCCCCACAGGCGTCCAAAACATTCAGTACTTC.

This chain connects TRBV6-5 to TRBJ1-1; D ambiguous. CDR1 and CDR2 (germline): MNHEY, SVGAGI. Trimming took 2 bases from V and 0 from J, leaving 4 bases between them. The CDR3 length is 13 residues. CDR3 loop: CASSYTVNTEAFF. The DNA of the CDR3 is TGTGCCAGCAGTTACACAGTGAACACTGAAGCTTTCTTT.

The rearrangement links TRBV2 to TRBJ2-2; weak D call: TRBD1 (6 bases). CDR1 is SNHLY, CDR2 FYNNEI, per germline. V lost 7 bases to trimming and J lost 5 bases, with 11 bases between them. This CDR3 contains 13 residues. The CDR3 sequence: CASNREMTGELFF. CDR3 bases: TGTGCCAGCAACAGGGAGATGACCGGGGAGCTGTTTTTT.

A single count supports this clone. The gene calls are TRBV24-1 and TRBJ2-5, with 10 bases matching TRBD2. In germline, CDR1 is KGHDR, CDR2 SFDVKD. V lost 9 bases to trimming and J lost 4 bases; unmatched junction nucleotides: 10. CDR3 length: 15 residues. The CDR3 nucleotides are TGTGCCACCCAAGCGGGAGGGCCAATGTTAGAGACCCAGTACTTC. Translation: CATQAGGPMLETQYF.

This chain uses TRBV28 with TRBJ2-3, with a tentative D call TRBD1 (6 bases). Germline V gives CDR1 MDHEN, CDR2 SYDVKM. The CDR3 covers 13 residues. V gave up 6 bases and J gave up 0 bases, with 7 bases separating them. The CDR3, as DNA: TGTGCCAGCAGCAGGGGAAGCACAGATACGCAGTATTTT. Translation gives CASSRGSTDTQYF.